The text below deals with one TCR beta chain. Antigen specificity is unknown. The data derive from a study of T cell clones after liver transplantation. Across the study: TCRbeta sequencing after a pre-transplant mixed lymphocyte reaction identified graft-donor-reactive clones, later tracked in post-transplant blood. Graft-donor-reactive sequences were compared with third-party-reactive TCRbeta sequences from pre-transplant mixed lymphocyte reactions.

Profiled with immunoSEQ multiplex PCR; TCRdb holds only in-frame clones, not every one. The data show approximately 68,000 clones, roughly 80% seen once. Study-level points and caveats: Small, mixed patient groups and varying post-transplant times limit these conclusions. Post-transplant, graft-donor-reactive CD4 TCRbeta sequences in blood dropped significantly in 5 of 8 subjects.

The receptor's source is a human donor who received a liver transplant. The sequenced sample was CD4+ T cells from blood, obtained before liver transplant.

CDR3 region: CASRFRGGHGYTF. The CDR3 bases are TGTGCCAGCAGATTCCGGGGGGGCCACGGCTACACCTTC. J is TRBJ1-2 and V is TRBV27; D perhaps matches TRBD1 (6 bases). Germline CDR1 reads MNHEY; CDR2 reads SMNVEV (reference sequence). Trimming shortened V by 6 bases and J by 8 bases, and 16 bases separated the two germline ends. This CDR3 contains 13 residues.